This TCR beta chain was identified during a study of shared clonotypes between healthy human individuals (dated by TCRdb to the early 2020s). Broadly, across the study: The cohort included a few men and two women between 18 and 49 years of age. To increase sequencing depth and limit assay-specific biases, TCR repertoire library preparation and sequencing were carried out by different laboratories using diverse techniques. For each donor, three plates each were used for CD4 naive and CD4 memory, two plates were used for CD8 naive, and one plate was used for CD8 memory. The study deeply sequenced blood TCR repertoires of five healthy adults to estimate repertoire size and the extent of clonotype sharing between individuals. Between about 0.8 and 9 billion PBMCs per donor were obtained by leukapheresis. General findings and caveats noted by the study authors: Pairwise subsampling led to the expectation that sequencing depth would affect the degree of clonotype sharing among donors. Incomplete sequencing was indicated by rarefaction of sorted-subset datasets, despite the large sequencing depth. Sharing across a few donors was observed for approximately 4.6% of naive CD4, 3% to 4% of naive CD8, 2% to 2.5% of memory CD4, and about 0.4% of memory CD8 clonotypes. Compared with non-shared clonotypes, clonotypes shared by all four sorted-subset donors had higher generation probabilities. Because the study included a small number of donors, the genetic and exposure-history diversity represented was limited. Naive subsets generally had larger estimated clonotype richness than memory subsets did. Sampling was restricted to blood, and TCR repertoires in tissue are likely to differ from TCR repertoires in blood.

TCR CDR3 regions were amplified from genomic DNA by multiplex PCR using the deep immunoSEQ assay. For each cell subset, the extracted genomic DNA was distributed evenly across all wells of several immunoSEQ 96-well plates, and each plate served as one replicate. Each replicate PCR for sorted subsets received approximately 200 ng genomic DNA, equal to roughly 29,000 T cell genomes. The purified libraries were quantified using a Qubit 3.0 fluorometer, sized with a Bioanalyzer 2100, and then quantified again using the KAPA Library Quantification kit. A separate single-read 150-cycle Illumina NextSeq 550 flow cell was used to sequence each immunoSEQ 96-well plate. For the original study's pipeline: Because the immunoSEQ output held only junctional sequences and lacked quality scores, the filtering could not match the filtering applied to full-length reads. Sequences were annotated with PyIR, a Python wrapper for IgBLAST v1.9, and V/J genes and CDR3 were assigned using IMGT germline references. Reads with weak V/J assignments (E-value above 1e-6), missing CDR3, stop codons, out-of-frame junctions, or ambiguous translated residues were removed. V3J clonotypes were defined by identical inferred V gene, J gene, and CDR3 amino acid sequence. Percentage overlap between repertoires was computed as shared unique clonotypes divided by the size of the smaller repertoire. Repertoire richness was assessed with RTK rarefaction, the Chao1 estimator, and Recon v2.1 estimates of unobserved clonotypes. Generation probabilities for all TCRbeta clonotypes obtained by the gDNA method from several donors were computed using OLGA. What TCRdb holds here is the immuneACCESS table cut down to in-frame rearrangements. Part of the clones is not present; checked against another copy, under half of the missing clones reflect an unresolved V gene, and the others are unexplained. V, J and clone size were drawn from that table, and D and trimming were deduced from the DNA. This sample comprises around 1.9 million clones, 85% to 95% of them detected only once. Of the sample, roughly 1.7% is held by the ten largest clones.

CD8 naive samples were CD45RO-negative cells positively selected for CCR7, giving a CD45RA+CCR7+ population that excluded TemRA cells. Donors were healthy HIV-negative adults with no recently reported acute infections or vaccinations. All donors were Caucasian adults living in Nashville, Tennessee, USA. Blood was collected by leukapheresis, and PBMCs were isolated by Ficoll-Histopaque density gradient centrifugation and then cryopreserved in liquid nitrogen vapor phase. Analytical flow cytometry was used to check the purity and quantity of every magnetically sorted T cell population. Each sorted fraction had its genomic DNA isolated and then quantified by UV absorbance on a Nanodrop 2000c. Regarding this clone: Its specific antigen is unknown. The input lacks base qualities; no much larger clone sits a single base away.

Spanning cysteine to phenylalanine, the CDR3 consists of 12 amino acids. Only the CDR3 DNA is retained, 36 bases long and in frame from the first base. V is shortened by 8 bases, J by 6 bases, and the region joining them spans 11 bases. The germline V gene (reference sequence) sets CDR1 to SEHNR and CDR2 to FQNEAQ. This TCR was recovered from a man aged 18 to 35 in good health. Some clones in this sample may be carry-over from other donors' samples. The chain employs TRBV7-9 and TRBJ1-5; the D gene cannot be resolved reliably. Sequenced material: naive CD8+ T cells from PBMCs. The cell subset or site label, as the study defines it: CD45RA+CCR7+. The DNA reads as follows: TGTGCCAGCTTTAACCCGGGTCAGCCCCAGCATTTT. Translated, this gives CASFNPGQPQHF.